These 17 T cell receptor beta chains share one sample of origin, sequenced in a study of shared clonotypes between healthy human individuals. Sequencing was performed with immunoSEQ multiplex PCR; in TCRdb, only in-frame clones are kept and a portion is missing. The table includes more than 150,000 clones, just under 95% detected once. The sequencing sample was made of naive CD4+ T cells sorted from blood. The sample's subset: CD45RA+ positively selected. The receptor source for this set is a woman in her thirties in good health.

CDR3 residues: CATQTSGSATQYF. The CDR3 DNA is TGTGCCACCCAGACTAGCGGGAGTGCTACGCAGTATTTT. The genes are TRBV19 and TRBJ2-3; 12 bases are shared with TRBD2. Germline V lookup: CDR1 LNHDA, CDR2 SQIVND (reference sequence). The V and J ends lost 10 bases and 8 bases, in that order; junction bases with no gene match: 7. CDR3 size: 13 residues.

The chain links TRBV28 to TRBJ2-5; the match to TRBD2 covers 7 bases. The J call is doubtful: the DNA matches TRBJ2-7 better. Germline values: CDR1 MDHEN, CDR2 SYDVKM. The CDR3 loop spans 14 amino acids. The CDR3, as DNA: TGTGCCAGCACCAACGCGGGAGCAATCTACGAGCAGTACTTC. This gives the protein CASTNAGAIYEQYF.

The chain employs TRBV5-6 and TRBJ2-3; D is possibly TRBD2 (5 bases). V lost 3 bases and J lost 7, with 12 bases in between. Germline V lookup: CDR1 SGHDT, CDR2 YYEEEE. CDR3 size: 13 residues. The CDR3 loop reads CASSSHPGYTQYF. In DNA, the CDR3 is TGTGCCAGCAGCTCACACCCGGGGTATACGCAGTATTTT. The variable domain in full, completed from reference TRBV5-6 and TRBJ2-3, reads DAGVTQSPTHLIKTRGQQVTLRCSPKSGHDTVSWYQQALGQGPQFIFQYYEEEERQRGNFPDRFSGHQFPNYSSELNVNALLLGDSALYLCASSSHPGYTQYFGPGTRLTVL.

The CDR3 protein is CASSARGQRFSGANVLTF. The CDR3 DNA is TGTGCCAGCAGTGCGCGGGGGCAGAGGTTCTCTGGGGCCAACGTCCTGACTTTC. V and J are TRBV27 and TRBJ2-6, with a weak D call TRBD2 (7 bases). The germline V and J ends were trimmed by 5 bases and 0 bases, with 17 bases remaining between them. From germline, CDR1 is MNHEY and CDR2 SMNVEV (reference sequence). This CDR3 is 18 amino acids long.

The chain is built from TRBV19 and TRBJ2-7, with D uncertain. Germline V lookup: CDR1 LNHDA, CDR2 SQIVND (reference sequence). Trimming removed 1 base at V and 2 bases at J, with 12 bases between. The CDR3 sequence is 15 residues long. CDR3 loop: CASSIAGGIPYEQYF. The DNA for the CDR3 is TGTGCCAGTAGTATAGCAGGTGGGATCCCCTACGAGCAGTACTTC.

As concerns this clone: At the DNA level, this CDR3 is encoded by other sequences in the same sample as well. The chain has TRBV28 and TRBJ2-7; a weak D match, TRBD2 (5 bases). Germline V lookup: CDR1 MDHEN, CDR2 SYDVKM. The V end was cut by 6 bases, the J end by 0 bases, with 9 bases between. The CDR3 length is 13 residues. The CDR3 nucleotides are TGTGCCAGCAGCCGAGGGAGCTCCTACGAGCAGTACTTC. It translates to CASSRGSSYEQYF.

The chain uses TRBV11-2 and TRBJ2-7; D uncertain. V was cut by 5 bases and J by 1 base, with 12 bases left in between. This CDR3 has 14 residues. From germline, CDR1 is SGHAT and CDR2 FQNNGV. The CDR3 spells CASSPWPGSYEQYF. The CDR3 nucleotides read TGTGCCAGCAGCCCCTGGCCAGGTTCCTACGAGCAGTACTTC.

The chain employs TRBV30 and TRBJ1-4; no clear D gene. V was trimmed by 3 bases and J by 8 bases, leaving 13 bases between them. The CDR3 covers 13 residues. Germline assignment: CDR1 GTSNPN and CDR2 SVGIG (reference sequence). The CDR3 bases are TGTGCCTGGAGAGGGCGGGAAGGGGAAAAACTGTTTTTT. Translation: CAWRGREGEKLFF.

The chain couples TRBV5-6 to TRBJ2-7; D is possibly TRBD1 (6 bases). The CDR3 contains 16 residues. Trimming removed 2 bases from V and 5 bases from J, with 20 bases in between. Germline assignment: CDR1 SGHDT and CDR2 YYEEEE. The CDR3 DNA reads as TGTGCCAGCAGCTTAGAGGTCGGGACACTTCCCCACGAGCAGTACTTC. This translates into CASSLEVGTLPHEQYF.

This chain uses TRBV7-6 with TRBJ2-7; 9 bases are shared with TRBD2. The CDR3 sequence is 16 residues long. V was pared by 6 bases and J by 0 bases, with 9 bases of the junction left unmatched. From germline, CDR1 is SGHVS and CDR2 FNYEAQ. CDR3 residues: CASRRTGTSRSYEQYF. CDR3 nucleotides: TGTGCCAGCAGAAGGACCGGGACTAGCCGCTCCTACGAGCAGTACTTC.

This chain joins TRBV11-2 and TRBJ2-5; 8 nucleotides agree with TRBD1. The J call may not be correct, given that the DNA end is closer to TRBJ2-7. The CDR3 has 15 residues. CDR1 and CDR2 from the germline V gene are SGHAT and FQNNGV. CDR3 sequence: CASSLAGTGAFEQYF. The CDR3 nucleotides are TGTGCCAGCAGCTTAGCTGGGACAGGAGCCTTCGAGCAGTACTTC.

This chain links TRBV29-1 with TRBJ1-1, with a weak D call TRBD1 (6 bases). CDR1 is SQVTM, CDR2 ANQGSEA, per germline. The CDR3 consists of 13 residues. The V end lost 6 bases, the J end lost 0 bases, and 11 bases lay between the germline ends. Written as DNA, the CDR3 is TGCAGCGTATACAGGGTCATGAACACTGAAGCTTTCTTT. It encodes CSVYRVMNTEAFF.

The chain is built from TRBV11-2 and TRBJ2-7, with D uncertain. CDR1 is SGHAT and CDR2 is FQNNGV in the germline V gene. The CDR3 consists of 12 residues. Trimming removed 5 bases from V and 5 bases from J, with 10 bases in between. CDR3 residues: CASSPRAHEQYF. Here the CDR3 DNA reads TGTGCCAGCAGCCCTAGGGCCCACGAGCAGTACTTC.

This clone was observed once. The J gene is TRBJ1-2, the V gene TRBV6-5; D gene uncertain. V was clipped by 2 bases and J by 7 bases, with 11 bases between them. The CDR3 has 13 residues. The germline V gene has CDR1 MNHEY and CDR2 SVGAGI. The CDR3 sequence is CASSYGLHGGYTF. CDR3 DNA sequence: TGTGCCAGCAGTTACGGGCTCCACGGTGGCTACACCTTC.

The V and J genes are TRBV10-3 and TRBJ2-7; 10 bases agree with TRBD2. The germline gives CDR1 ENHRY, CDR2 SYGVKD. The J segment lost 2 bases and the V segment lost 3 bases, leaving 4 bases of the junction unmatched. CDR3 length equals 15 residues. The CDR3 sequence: CAISDSSGGTYEQYF. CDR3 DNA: TGTGCCATCAGTGATTCTAGCGGGGGAACCTACGAGCAGTACTTC.

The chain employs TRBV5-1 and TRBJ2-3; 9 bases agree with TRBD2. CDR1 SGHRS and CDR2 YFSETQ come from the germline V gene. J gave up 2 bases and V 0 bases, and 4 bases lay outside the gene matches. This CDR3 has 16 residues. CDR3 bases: TGCGCCAGCAGCTTGGGGCTAGCGGGGACCACAGATACGCAGTATTTT. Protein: CASSLGLAGTTDTQYF.

The CDR3: CASSLAAGGSSRNQPQHF. DNA of the CDR3: TGTGCCAGCAGCTTAGCGGCGGGTGGTTCGTCTCGCAATCAGCCCCAGCATTTT. The V call is TRBV7-9, the J call TRBJ1-5, with no clear D. The CDR3 spans 18 residues. Germline CDR1 SEHNR, CDR2 FQNEAQ (reference sequence). The germline V and J ends were trimmed by 0 bases and 2 bases, with 17 bases remaining between them.